This T cell receptor beta chain was recovered during a study of cytomegalovirus exposure and HLA in healthy donors. Amplification used 60 Vbeta primers and 13 Jbeta primers. Here immunoSEQ multiplex PCR was the method, and the copy in TCRdb shows in-frame clones only, minus some. The data contain about 210,000 clones, around 76% of them singletons. V was clipped by 1 base and J by 0 bases, with 9 bases between them. The CDR3 contains 15 residues. Germline V lookup: CDR1 KGHSH, CDR2 LQKENI. This sequence was found in a man aged 40-50 years in good health and CMV-seropositive. The sample was PBMCs. The chain employs TRBV18 and TRBJ1-2; TRBD1 is a possible D gene (6 bases). The CDR3 loop is CASSPRTEPNYGYTF. Here the CDR3 DNA reads TGTGCCAGCTCACCACGGACAGAGCCTAACTATGGCTACACCTTC.